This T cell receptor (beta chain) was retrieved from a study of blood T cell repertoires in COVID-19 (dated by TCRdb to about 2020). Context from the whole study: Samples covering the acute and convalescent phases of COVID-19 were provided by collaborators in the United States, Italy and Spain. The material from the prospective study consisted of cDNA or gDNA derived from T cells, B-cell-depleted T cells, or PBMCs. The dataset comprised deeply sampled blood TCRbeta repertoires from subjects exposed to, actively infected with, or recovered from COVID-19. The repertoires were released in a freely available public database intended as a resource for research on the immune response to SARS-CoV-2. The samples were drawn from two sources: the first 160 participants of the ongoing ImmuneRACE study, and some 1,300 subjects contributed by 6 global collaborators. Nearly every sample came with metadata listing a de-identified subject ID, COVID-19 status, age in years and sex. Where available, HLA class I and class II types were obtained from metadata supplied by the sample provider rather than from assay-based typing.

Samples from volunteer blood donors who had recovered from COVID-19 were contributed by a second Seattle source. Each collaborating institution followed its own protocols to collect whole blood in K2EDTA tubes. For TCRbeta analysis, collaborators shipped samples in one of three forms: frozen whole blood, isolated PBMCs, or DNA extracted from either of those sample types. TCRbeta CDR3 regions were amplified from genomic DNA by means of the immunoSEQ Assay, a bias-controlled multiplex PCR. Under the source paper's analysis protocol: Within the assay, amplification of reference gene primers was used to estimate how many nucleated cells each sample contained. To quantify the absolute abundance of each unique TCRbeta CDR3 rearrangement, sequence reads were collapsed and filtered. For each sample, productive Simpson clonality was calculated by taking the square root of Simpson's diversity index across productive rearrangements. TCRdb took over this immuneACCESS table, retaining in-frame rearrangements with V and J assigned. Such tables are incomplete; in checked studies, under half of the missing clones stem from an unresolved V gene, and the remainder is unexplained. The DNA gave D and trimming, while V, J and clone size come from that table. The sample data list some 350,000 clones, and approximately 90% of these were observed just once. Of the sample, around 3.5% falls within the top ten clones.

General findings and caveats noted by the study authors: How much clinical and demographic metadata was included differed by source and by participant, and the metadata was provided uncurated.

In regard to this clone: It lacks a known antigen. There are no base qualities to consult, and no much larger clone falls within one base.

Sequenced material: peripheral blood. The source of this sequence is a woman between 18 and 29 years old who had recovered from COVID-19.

The CDR3: CASSTFRDSPLGANVLTF. The base sequence is TGTGCCAGCAGCACATTCAGGGACAGCCCTCTGGGGGCCAACGTCCTGACTTTC. The V and J segments used are TRBV7-9 and TRBJ2-6; TRBD1 fits 7 bases in the junction. The CDR3 covers 18 residues, taking in both the cysteine and the phenylalanine. Only the CDR3 portion is preserved as DNA: 54 bases, with reading frame beginning at the first base. The germline V gene encodes CDR1 SEHNR and CDR2 FQNEAQ (reference sequence). Compared with germline, V lacks 5 bases and J lacks 4 bases; bases without a gene match: 14.